This TCR beta chain comes out of a study of OX40 agonist ivuxolimab in advanced cancers. Study summary: Ivuxolimab, which is an agonistic anti-OX40 (CD134) antibody, was administered to the patients. Hepatocellular carcinoma, melanoma, renal cell or head and neck cancer was diagnosed in the dose-escalation patients. At doses from 0.01 to 10 mg/kg, patients were given intravenous ivuxolimab every 2 weeks. Age averaged around 58 years (range about 23 to 80), and 80% to 90% were male.

Germline CDR1 and CDR2: MNHEY and SVGAGI. The CDR3 has 16 amino acids. V lost 4 bases, J lost 6 bases, and 20 bases lay in between. Generated by immunoSEQ multiplex PCR, the TCRdb table keeps only in-frame clones and is missing some. The top ten clones hold under 0.75% of a sample with some 70,000 clones, around 85% of them seen once. The sample in question was CD4+ or CD8+ T cells sorted from blood, obtained in a trial of the OX40 agonist ivuxolimab. The chain carries TRBV6-5 and TRBJ2-3; TRBD2 is a possible D gene (5 bases). The sequence was collected from an adult with an advanced solid tumor such as melanoma, head and neck, liver or kidney cancer. CDR3 residues: CASSLTSDSRRDTQYF. The CDR3 coding sequence is TGTGCCAGCAGTTTAACTTCGGACTCCCGCAGGGATACGCAGTATTTT.